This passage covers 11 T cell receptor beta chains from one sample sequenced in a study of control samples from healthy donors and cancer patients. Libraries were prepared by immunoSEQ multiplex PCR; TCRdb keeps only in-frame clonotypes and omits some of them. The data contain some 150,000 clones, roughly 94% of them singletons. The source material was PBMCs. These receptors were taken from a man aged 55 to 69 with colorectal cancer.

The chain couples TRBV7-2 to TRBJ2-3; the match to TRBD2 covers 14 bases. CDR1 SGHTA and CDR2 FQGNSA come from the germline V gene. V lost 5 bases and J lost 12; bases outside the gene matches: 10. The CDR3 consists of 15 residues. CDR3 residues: CASSPRTSGGIPQYF. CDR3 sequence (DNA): TGTGCCAGCAGCCCCCGGACTAGCGGGGGGATCCCTCAGTATTTT.

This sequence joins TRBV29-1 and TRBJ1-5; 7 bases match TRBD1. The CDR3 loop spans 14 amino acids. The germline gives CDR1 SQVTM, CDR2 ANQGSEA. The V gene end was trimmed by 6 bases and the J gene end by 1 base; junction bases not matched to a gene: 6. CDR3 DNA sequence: TGCAGCGTGGCCACAGGGGAGAGCAATCAGCCCCAGCATTTT. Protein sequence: CSVATGESNQPQHF.

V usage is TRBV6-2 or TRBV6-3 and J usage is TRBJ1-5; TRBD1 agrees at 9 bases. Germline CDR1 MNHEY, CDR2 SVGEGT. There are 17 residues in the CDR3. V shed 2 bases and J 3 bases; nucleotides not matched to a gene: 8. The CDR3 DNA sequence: TGTGCCAGCAGTTACGCCGGGACAGGGAGGCACAATCAGCCCCAGCATTTT. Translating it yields CASSYAGTGRHNQPQHF.

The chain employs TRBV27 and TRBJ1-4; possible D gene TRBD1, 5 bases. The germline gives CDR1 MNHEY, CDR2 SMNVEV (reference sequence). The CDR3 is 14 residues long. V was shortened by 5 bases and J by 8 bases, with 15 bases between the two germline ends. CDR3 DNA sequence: TGTGCCAGCAGTGGGGGTATGAGGTACGAAAAACTGTTTTTT. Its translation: CASSGGMRYEKLFF. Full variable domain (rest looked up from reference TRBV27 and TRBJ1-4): EAQVTQNPRYLITVTGKKLTVTCSQNMNHEYMSWYRQDPGLGLRQIYYSMNVEVTDKGDVPEGYKVSRKEKRNFPLILESPSPNQTSLYFCASSGGMRYEKLFFGSGTQLSVL.

The CDR3 loop reads CASSEQGAGYTGELFF. Written as DNA, the CDR3 is TGTGCCAGCAGTGAGCAGGGGGCGGGATACACCGGGGAGCTGTTTTTT. The genes are TRBV6-1 and TRBJ2-2, with TRBD1 identical over 8 bases. Looked up from germline, CDR1 is MNHNS and CDR2 is SASEGT. V dropped 3 bases and J dropped 3; count of bases not matched to a gene: 6. The CDR3 covers 16 residues.

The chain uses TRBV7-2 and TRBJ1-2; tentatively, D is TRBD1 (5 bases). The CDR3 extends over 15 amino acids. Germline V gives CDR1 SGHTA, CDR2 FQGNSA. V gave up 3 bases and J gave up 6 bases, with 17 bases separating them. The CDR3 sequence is CASSFRKGPRDGYTF. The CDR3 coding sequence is TGTGCCAGCAGCTTTCGTAAGGGGCCCCGAGATGGCTACACCTTC.

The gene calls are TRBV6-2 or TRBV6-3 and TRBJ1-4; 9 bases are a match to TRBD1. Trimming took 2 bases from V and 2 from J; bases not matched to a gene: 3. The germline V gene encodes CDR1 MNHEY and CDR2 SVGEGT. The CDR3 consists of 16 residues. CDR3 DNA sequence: TGTGCCAGCAGTTACCGGACAGGGGTCACTAATGAAAAACTGTTTTTT. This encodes CASSYRTGVTNEKLFF.

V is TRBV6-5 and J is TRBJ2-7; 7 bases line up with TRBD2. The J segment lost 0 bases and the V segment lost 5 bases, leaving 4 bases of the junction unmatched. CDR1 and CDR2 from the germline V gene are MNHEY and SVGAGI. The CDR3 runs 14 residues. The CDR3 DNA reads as TGTGCCAGCAGTCCGGGGGGAGCCTCCTACGAGCAGTACTTC. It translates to CASSPGGASYEQYF.

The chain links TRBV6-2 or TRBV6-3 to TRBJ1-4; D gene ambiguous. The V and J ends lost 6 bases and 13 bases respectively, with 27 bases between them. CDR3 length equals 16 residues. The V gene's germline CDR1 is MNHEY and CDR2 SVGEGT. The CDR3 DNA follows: TGTGCCAGCAGGCCTCGTCCCCCTCCCGAAATTGGAGGACTGTTTTTT. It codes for CASRPRPPPEIGGLFF.

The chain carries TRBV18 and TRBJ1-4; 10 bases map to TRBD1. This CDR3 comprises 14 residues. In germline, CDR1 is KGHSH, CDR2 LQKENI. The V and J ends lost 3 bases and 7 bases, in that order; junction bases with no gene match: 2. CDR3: CASSPGQGIEKLFF. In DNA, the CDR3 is TGTGCCAGCTCACCGGGACAGGGGATTGAAAAACTGTTTTTT.

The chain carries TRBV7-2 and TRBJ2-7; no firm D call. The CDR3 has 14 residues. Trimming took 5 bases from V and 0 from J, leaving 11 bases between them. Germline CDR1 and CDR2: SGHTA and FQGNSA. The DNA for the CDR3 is TGTGCCAGCAGCCCTGACTGGAGCTCCTACGAGCAGTACTTC. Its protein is CASSPDWSSYEQYF. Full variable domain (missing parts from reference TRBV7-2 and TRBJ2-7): GAGVSQSPSNKVTEKGKDVELRCDPISGHTALYWYRQSLGQGLEFLIYFQGNSAPDKSGLPSDRFSAERTGGSVSTLTIQRTQQEDSAVYLCASSPDWSSYEQYFGPGTRLTVT.